Relative to its sample, the clone carrying this T cell receptor (beta chain) is medium-sized (0.01 to 0.1%). Antigen unknown. This beta chain is a stray sequence in a library constructed for alpha chains; its clone size is not meaningful. This entry belongs to a study of spatial heterogeneity in lung cancer. Overall study results and limits: Mutation tallies in tumors tracked expanded intratumoral alpha and beta TCR counts.

Time point of the sample: sample taken at primary tumor resection. Germline V gene data show CDR1 as SGHVS and CDR2 as FNYEAQ. Trimming took 1 base from V and 0 from J; bases not matched to a gene: 9. The CDR3 is 18 residues long. Each CDR3 protein gets one entry after TCRdb re-called the 5' RACE reads with MiXCR. The sample records around 2,700 distinct CDR3 sequences, 5.5% being singletons. The rearrangement uses TRBV7-6 and TRBJ1-3; 7 bases agree with TRBD1. The input for sequencing was lung tumor tissue, taken at surgery. This TCR was sampled from a male donor with early-stage non-small cell lung cancer. This CDR3 reads CASSLEAGGASSGNTIYF. DNA for the CDR3: TGTGCCAGCAGCTTAGAGGCAGGGGGTGCGAGCTCTGGAAACACCATATATTTT.